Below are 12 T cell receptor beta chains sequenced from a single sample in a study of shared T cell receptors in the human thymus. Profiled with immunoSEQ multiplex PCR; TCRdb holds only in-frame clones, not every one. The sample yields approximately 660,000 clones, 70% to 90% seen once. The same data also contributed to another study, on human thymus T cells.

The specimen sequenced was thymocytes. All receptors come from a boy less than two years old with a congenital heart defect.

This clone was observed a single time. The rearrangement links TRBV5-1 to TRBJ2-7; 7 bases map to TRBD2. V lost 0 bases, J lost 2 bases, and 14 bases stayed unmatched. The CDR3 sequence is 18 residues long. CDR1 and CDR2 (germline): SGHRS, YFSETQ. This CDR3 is CASSLGASGRDGAYEQYF. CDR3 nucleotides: TGCGCCAGCAGCTTGGGCGCTAGCGGACGAGACGGGGCCTACGAGCAGTACTTC.

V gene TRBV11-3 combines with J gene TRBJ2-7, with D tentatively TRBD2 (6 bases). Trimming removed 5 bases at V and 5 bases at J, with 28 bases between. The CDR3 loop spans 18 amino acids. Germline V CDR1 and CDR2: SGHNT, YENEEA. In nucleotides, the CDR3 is TGTGCCAGCAGCCGGGACCCCTTCGGGAGTGGGCGAAGGAACGAGCAGTACTTC. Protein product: CASSRDPFGSGRRNEQYF.

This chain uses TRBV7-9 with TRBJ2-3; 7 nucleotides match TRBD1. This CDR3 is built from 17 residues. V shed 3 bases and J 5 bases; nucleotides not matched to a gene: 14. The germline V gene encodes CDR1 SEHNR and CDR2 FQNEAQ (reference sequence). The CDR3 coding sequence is TGTGCCAGCAGCTTGACCATCCACAGGGGAAACGGAGATACGCAGTATTTT. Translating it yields CASSLTIHRGNGDTQYF.

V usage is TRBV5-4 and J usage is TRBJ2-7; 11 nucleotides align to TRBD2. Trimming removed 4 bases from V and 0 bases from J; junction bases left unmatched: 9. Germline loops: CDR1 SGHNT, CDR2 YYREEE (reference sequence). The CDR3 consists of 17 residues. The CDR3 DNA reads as TGTGCCAGCAGCCTGGGACTAGCGGAACAACGCTCCTACGAGCAGTACTTC. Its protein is CASSLGLAEQRSYEQYF.

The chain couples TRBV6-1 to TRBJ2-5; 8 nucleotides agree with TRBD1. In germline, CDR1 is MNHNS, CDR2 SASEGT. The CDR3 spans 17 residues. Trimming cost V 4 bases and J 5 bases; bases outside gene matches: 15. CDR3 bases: TGTGCCAGCAGTGTTCCGACAGGGGACGGGCCGAGTGAGACCCAGTACTTC. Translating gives CASSVPTGDGPSETQYF.

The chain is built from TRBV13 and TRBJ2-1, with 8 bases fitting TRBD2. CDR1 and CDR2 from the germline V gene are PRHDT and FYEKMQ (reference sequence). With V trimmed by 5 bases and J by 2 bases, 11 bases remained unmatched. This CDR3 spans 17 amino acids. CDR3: CASSHAAKGLAYNEQFF. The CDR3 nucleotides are TGTGCCAGCAGCCACGCAGCTAAGGGACTAGCCTACAATGAGCAGTTCTTC.

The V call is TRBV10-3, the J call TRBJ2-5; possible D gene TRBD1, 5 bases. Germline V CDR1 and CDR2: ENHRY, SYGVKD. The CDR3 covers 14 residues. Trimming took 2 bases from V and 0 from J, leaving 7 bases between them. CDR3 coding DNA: TGTGCCATCAGTGAGGGCAGGGACCAAGAGACCCAGTACTTC. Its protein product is CAISEGRDQETQYF.

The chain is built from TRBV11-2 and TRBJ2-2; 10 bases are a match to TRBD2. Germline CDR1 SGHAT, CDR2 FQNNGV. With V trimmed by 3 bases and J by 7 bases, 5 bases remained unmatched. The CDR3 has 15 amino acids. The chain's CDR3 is CASSFSGRKVGELFF. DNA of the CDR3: TGTGCCAGCAGCTTTAGCGGGAGGAAGGTCGGGGAGCTGTTTTTT. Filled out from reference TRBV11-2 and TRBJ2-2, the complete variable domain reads EAGVAQSPRYKIIEKRQSVAFWCNPISGHATLYWYQQILGQGPKLLIQFQNNGVVDDSQLPKDRFSAERLKGVDSTLKIQPAKLEDSAVYLCASSFSGRKVGELFFGEGSRLTVL.

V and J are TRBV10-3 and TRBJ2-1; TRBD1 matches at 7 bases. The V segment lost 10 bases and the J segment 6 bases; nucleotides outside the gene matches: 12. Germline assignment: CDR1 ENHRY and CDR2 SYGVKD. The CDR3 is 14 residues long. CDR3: CATTGTGPGNEQFF. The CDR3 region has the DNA TGTGCCACGACAGGGACGGGTCCGGGCAATGAGCAGTTCTTC.

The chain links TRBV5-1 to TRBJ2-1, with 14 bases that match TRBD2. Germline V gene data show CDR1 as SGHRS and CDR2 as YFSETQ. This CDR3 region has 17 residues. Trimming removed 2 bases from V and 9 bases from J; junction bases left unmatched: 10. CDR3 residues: CASSFPPSTSGRGEQFF. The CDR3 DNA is TGCGCCAGCAGCTTTCCGCCCTCGACTAGCGGGAGGGGTGAGCAGTTCTTC.

The CDR3 DNA follows: TGCGCCAGCAGCTTGGTATACGGCCGGGAGGGGACTGAAGCTTTCTTT. As protein: CASSLVYGREGTEAFF. The rearrangement joins TRBV5-1 to TRBJ1-1; tentatively, D is TRBD1 (5 bases). The CDR3 runs to 16 residues. CDR1 is SGHRS, CDR2 YFSETQ, per germline. The V end lost 0 bases, the J end lost 5 bases, and 17 bases lay between the germline ends. The whole variable domain, filled in from reference TRBV5-1 and TRBJ1-1, reads KAGVTQTPRYLIKTRGQQVTLSCSPISGHRSVSWYQQTPGQGLQFLFEYFSETQRNKGNFPGRFSGRQFSNSRSEMNVSTLELGDSALYLCASSLVYGREGTEAFFGQGTRLTVV.

CDR3: CASTPDRLNTEAFF. The CDR3 nucleotides are TGCGCCAGCACCCCCGACAGGTTAAACACTGAAGCTTTCTTT. The V and J genes are TRBV4-1 and TRBJ1-1; perhaps TRBD1 as D (6 bases). CDR3 length: 14 residues. The V and J ends lost 7 bases and 2 bases respectively, with 14 bases between them. CDR1 and CDR2 from the germline V gene are MGHRA and YSYEKL.